This T cell receptor (beta chain) was found in a study of CD8+CD57+ T cells in acquired aplastic anemia. Study at large: For CD4+ cells, healthy donors had an average of about 10 million reads.

The V and J ends lost 6 bases and 8 bases, in that order; junction bases with no gene match: 9. Germline V CDR1 and CDR2: MNHEY, SMNVEV (reference sequence). The CDR3 runs 14 residues. Genomic DNA templated the TCR beta VDJ and CDR3 profiling. TCRdb re-called the reads through MiXCR, storing one row per CDR3 protein. Here the sample spans under 250,000 distinct CDR3 sequences, about 37% being singletons. Source material: sorted CD4+, CD8+, or CD8+CD57+ T cells (not recorded which) from PBMCs. V usage is TRBV27 and J usage is TRBJ2-3; 9 bases agree with TRBD1. This TCR came from a human donor in good health, serving as a control. The CDR3 coding sequence is TGTGCCAGCAGCCGCCCGGGACAGGGCCCTACGCAGTATTTT. Translated: CASSRPGQGPTQYF.